A single sample is the source of the 7 T cell receptor beta chains below, sequenced in a study of shared clonotypes between healthy human individuals. The assay was immunoSEQ multiplex PCR, and TCRdb's table has in-frame clones only and misses some. The sample lists approximately 700,000 clones, around three quarters seen once, with 1.5% to 2% in the top ten. The specimen sequenced was memory CD4+ T cells sorted from blood. Noted subset: CD45RA-negative fraction. The receptors come from a woman aged 25 to 45 in good health.

The chain combines TRBV7-6 with TRBJ2-5, with 10 bases aligning to TRBD2. Looked up from germline, CDR1 is SGHVS and CDR2 is FNYEAQ. This CDR3 is built from 15 residues. V lost 2 bases, J lost 5 bases, and 5 bases stayed unmatched. The CDR3 here is CASSLNPSGGETQYF. CDR3 coding DNA: TGTGCCAGCAGCTTAAATCCTAGCGGGGGTGAGACCCAGTACTTC.

Notes on this clone: Other DNA variants within this sample encode the same CDR3. This chain connects TRBV7-9 to TRBJ1-5; D unclear. The CDR3 runs to 13 residues. Germline values: CDR1 SEHNR, CDR2 FQNEAQ (reference sequence). The germline V and J ends were trimmed by 1 base and 6 bases, with 7 bases remaining between them. The CDR3 reads CASSLDLGQPQHF. The DNA of the CDR3 is TGTGCCAGCAGCTTAGATCTCGGTCAGCCCCAGCATTTT.

Worth noting for this clone: This specimen includes other DNA sequences encoding the same CDR3. This chain joins TRBV28 and TRBJ1-4; tentatively, D is TRBD1 (6 bases). In germline, CDR1 is MDHEN, CDR2 SYDVKM. V was pared by 4 bases and J by 1 base, with 10 bases between. The CDR3 covers 15 residues. The CDR3: CASSSQGGTNEKLFF. In DNA form, the CDR3 reads TGTGCCAGCAGTTCACAGGGCGGAACTAATGAAAAACTGTTTTTT.

In its sample, this clone was seen once. This chain joins TRBV7-8 and TRBJ1-1; D not certain. Germline V lookup: CDR1 SGHVS, CDR2 FQNEAQ. The CDR3 has 14 amino acids. Between the trimmed V and J ends, which lost 1 base and 1 base, there was a span of 7 bases. CDR3 sequence: CASSLGHTNTEAFF. The DNA for the CDR3 is TGTGCCAGCAGCTTAGGTCATACGAACACTGAAGCTTTCTTT.

The chain joins TRBV6-1 to TRBJ2-1; no clear D. The length of the CDR3 is 16 residues. Germline CDR1 MNHNS, CDR2 SASEGT. Trimming removed 3 bases at V and 0 bases at J, with 12 bases between. CDR3 sequence: CASSDELGVSYNEQFF. The CDR3 nucleotides are TGTGCCAGCAGTGACGAGCTTGGAGTCTCCTACAATGAGCAGTTCTTC.

This sequence joins TRBV27 and TRBJ2-7; TRBD2 is a possible D gene (5 bases). Germline V gene data show CDR1 as MNHEY and CDR2 as SMNVEV (reference sequence). V was clipped by 4 bases and J by 3 bases, with 10 bases between them. The CDR3 is 13 residues long. The CDR3 DNA follows: TGTGCCAGCAGTTCCGGGAACATCTACGAGCAGTACTTC. It codes for CASSSGNIYEQYF.

This clone was seen only once. This chain uses TRBV28 with TRBJ2-7; 10 nucleotides line up with TRBD2. This CDR3 is 15 amino acids long. V gave up 4 bases and J gave up 4 bases; unmatched junction bases: 7. Germline V gene sequence: CDR1 MDHEN, CDR2 SYDVKM. CDR3 in DNA: TGTGCCAGCAGTTCTCTAGCGGGAGCTGAATACGAGCAGTACTTC. Translating it yields CASSSLAGAEYEQYF.